This TCR beta chain was obtained from a study of T cells in Graves' hyperthyroidism and ophthalmopathy. Used for diagnoses were clinical symptoms, serum thyroxine and TRAb, thyroid ultrasound and orbital computed tomography. This clonotype has at least ten counts. Germline CDR1 and CDR2: SGHRS and YFSETQ. The CDR3 length is 15 residues. The V end lost 0 bases, the J end lost 7 bases, and 13 bases lay between the germline ends. Amplification of TCR beta CDR3 regions used RNA as the template. A set of HTBI primers served as the primers for a first-round RT-PCR of the TCR CDR3. In TCRdb, the multiplex PCR reads were re-called with MiXCR into one record per CDR3 protein. The data show 250,000 to 300,000 distinct CDR3 sequences, over 12% seen once.

The sequence was collected from a woman between 45 and 60 years old with Graves' hyperthyroidism that later progressed to Graves' ophthalmopathy. Specimen: blood. The chain has TRBV5-1 and TRBJ1-4; D remains unclear. The CDR3 DNA is TGCGCCAGCAGCTTGGAGGACGGAATGCGTGAAAAACTGTTTTTT. Residues: CASSLEDGMREKLFF. The full variable domain, rest sourced from reference TRBV5-1 and TRBJ1-4, is KAGVTQTPRYLIKTRGQQVTLSCSPISGHRSVSWYQQTPGQGLQFLFEYFSETQRNKGNFPGRFSGRQFSNSRSEMNVSTLELGDSALYLCASSLEDGMREKLFFGSGTQLSVL.